A selection of T cell receptor beta chains follows, all from one sample in a study of T cells after posttransplantation cyclophosphamide. The table came from immunoSEQ multiplex PCR; TCRdb's copy has only in-frame clones and leaves some out. This repertoire holds 40,000 to 55,000 clones, and none appear only once. Source material: PBMCs. The receptors here all came from a man in his forties in good health, CMV-negative, and a related stem cell transplant donor. The CDR3 runs from the conserved cysteine through the conserved F or W. D genes are given only for firm matches. Size values are once, few and many counts, or a class for expanded clones, and some rows have none.

V gene: TRBV4-1
J gene: TRBJ2-5
D gene: TRBD1
CDR3 length: 16
clone size: few
CDR3 protein: CASSLAGTGGGETQYF
CDR3 DNA: TGCGCCAGCAGCCTCGCCGGGACAGGGGGTGGGGAGACCCAGTACTTC

V gene: TRBV23-1
J gene: TRBJ1-5
D gene: NA
CDR3 length: 19
clone size: NA
CDR3 protein: CASASQGGLTRGANQPQHF
CDR3 DNA: TGCGCCAGCGCCTCTCAGGGCGGCCTTACCCGGGGGGCCAATCAGCCCCAGCATTTT

V gene: TRBV28
J gene: TRBJ1-2
D gene: TRBD1
CDR3 length: 13
clone size: NA
CDR3 protein: CASQQGAQVGYTF
CDR3 DNA: TGTGCCAGCCAACAGGGGGCGCAGGTTGGCTACACCTTC

V gene: TRBV4-1
J gene: TRBJ1-5
D gene: NA
CDR3 length: 14
clone size: many
CDR3 protein: CASSQAGTNQPQHF
CDR3 DNA: TGCGCCAGCAGCCAGGCGGGGACCAATCAGCCCCAGCATTTT

V gene: TRBV2
J gene: TRBJ2-3
D gene: NA
CDR3 length: 16
clone size: many
CDR3 protein: CASRAGLVYRSDTQYF
CDR3 DNA: TGTGCCAGCAGGGCTGGGCTGGTCTACAGGTCAGATACGCAGTATTTT

V gene: TRBV5-4
J gene: TRBJ1-1
D gene: NA
CDR3 length: 15
clone size: many
CDR3 protein: CASSQEGGRNTEAFF
CDR3 DNA: TGTGCCAGCAGCCAGGAGGGGGGGAGAAACACTGAAGCTTTCTTT

V gene: TRBV13
J gene: TRBJ2-7
D gene: TRBD2
CDR3 length: 15
clone size: many
CDR3 protein: CASSSLTSGAYEQYF
CDR3 DNA: TGTGCCAGCAGCTCCCTTACTAGCGGGGCCTACGAGCAGTACTTC

V gene: TRBV14
J gene: TRBJ2-2
D gene: TRBD2
CDR3 length: 18
clone size: few
CDR3 protein: CASSQVGLAGRNTGELFF
CDR3 DNA: TGTGCCAGCAGCCAAGTCGGACTAGCGGGGAGGAACACCGGGGAGCTGTTTTTT

V gene: TRBV7-9
J gene: TRBJ2-1
D gene: TRBD2
CDR3 length: 14
clone size: many
CDR3 protein: CASSLAGLASEQFF
CDR3 DNA: TGTGCCAGCAGCTTAGCGGGACTAGCCTCTGAGCAGTTCTTC

V gene: TRBV11-2
J gene: TRBJ1-1
D gene: TRBD1
CDR3 length: 15
clone size: many
CDR3 protein: CASSSDRGDGPEAFF
CDR3 DNA: TGTGCCAGCAGCTCGGACAGGGGGGACGGACCTGAAGCTTTCTTT

V gene: TRBV6-5
J gene: TRBJ1-1
D gene: TRBD1
CDR3 length: 14
clone size: many
CDR3 protein: CASSPNRGRTEAFF
CDR3 DNA: TGTGCCAGCAGTCCGAACAGGGGAAGGACTGAAGCTTTCTTT

V gene: TRBV15
J gene: TRBJ2-3
D gene: NA
CDR3 length: 17
clone size: few
CDR3 protein: CATSRVGSGTSTDTQYF
CDR3 DNA: TGTGCCACCAGCAGAGTAGGATCAGGGACTAGCACAGATACGCAGTATTTT

V gene: TRBV2
J gene: TRBJ1-2
D gene: TRBD1
CDR3 length: 15
clone size: NA
CDR3 protein: CASSPGTGSNYGYTF
CDR3 DNA: TGTGCCAGCAGTCCCGGGACAGGGTCTAACTATGGCTACACCTTC

V gene: TRBV7-2
J gene: TRBJ2-1
D gene: TRBD1
CDR3 length: 13
clone size: many
CDR3 protein: CASSPGTGNEQFF
CDR3 DNA: TGTGCCAGCAGCCCCGGGACAGGTAATGAGCAGTTCTTC

V gene: TRBV18
J gene: TRBJ1-2
D gene: NA
CDR3 length: 16
clone size: many
CDR3 protein: CASSRPGRESDYGYTF
CDR3 DNA: TGTGCCAGCTCACGCCCGGGTAGGGAGTCGGACTATGGCTACACCTTC

V gene: TRBV4-1
J gene: TRBJ1-1
D gene: NA
CDR3 length: 13
clone size: many
CDR3 protein: CASSHSLPTEAFF
CDR3 DNA: TGCGCCAGCAGCCATTCCCTCCCGACTGAAGCTTTCTTT

V gene: TRBV11-3
J gene: TRBJ2-1
D gene: NA
CDR3 length: 12
clone size: many
CDR3 protein: CASSLGYGEQFF
CDR3 DNA: TGTGCCAGCAGCTTAGGGTACGGTGAGCAGTTCTTC

V gene: TRBV11-2
J gene: TRBJ1-2
D gene: TRBD1
CDR3 length: 15
clone size: many
CDR3 protein: CASSLVSGQGIGYTF
CDR3 DNA: TGTGCCAGCAGCTTAGTGTCGGGACAGGGCATCGGCTACACCTTC

V gene: TRBV6-5
J gene: TRBJ2-1
D gene: TRBD2
CDR3 length: 15
clone size: many
CDR3 protein: CASSVIAGEYNEQFF
CDR3 DNA: TGTGCCAGCAGCGTTATAGCGGGGGAATACAATGAGCAGTTCTTC

V gene: TRBV27
J gene: TRBJ1-1
D gene: TRBD1
CDR3 length: 14
clone size: many
CDR3 protein: CASSFTGVNTEAFF
CDR3 DNA: TGTGCCAGCAGTTTTACAGGGGTAAACACTGAAGCTTTCTTT

V gene: TRBV19
J gene: TRBJ2-3
D gene: NA
CDR3 length: 12
clone size: many
CDR3 protein: CASREGSHTQYF
CDR3 DNA: TGTGCCAGTAGGGAGGGCTCACATACGCAGTATTTT

V gene: TRBV18
J gene: TRBJ2-2
D gene: TRBD2
CDR3 length: 15
clone size: NA
CDR3 protein: CASSPPGLAFGELFF
CDR3 DNA: TGTGCCAGCTCACCGCCGGGACTAGCGTTCGGGGAGCTGTTTTTT

V gene: TRBV5-1
J gene: TRBJ1-4
D gene: NA
CDR3 length: 15
clone size: many
CDR3 protein: CASALRAATNEKLFF
CDR3 DNA: TGCGCCAGCGCGTTGAGGGCAGCAACTAATGAAAAACTGTTTTTT

V gene: TRBV6-1
J gene: TRBJ2-4
D gene: NA
CDR3 length: 20
clone size: many
CDR3 protein: CASSEALRGNSNLAKNIQYF
CDR3 DNA: TGTGCCAGCAGTGAAGCGCTCCGGGGAAACTCTAATCTAGCCAAAAACATTCAGTACTTC

V gene: TRBV4-1
J gene: TRBJ2-7
D gene: NA
CDR3 length: 16
clone size: many
CDR3 protein: CASSQDHADSSYEQYF
CDR3 DNA: TGCGCCAGCAGCCAAGATCATGCGGATAGCTCCTACGAGCAGTACTTC

V gene: TRBV25-1
J gene: TRBJ2-6
D gene: TRBD1
CDR3 length: 16
clone size: NA
CDR3 protein: CASKSGGFSGANVLTF
CDR3 DNA: TGTGCCAGCAAGTCAGGGGGCTTCTCTGGGGCCAACGTCCTGACTTTC

V gene: TRBV6-5
J gene: TRBJ2-7
D gene: TRBD2
CDR3 length: 16
clone size: many
CDR3 protein: CASSYTTSGSSYEQYF
CDR3 DNA: TGTGCCAGCAGTTACACGACTAGCGGGAGCTCCTACGAGCAGTACTTC

V gene: TRBV6-6
J gene: TRBJ1-2
D gene: NA
CDR3 length: 10
clone size: few
CDR3 protein: CASGREGYTF
CDR3 DNA: TGTGCCAGCGGTCGAGAGGGCTACACCTTC

V gene: TRBV10-3
J gene: TRBJ2-3
D gene: NA
CDR3 length: 14
clone size: many
CDR3 protein: CAISDGGSRDTQYF
CDR3 DNA: TGTGCCATCAGTGATGGGGGGAGTAGAGATACGCAGTATTTT

V gene: TRBV23-1
J gene: TRBJ2-3
D gene: NA
CDR3 length: 12
clone size: NA
CDR3 protein: CASSQWPDTQYF
CDR3 DNA: TGCGCCAGCAGTCAATGGCCAGATACGCAGTATTTT

V gene: TRBV18
J gene: TRBJ2-1
D gene: TRBD2
CDR3 length: 15
clone size: many
CDR3 protein: CASSSLAAFSNEQFF
CDR3 DNA: TGTGCCAGCTCATCTCTAGCGGCCTTTTCCAATGAGCAGTTCTTC